Listed below are T cell receptor beta chains from one sample, sequenced in a study of radiotherapy plus CTLA-4 blockade in lung cancer. Generated by immunoSEQ multiplex PCR, the TCRdb table keeps only in-frame clones and is missing some. This table has 15,000 to 20,000 clones, about 84% appearing once. The sample was peripheral blood, taken from a patient treated with radiotherapy plus ipilimumab. The receptors shown here come from a human donor with non-small cell lung cancer whose response to radiotherapy plus ipilimumab could not be evaluated. Both conserved end residues are part of each CDR3. Fields, in order: V gene, CDR3 length, J gene, D gene, clone size, CDR3 DNA, CDR3 protein. D genes are given only for firm matches. The size of a clone is reported for some rows only, either as once, few or many, or as a class for expanded clones.

V: TRBV19; length: 14; J: TRBJ2-1; D: -; size: -; DNA: TGTGCCAGTAGTATTCGACAGAGTTACAATGAGCAGTTCTTC; CDR3: CASSIRQSYNEQFF
V: TRBV7-9; length: 18; J: TRBJ2-1; D: -; size: -; DNA: TGTGCCAGCAGCATACTGGTATTGCAAGCTGCCCAGGGCAATGAGCAGTTCTTC; CDR3: CASSILVLQAAQGNEQFF
V: TRBV11-2; length: 15; J: TRBJ2-7; D: TRBD1; size: -; DNA: TGTGCCAGCAGCTTAGAGTGGGGACAGCCCTACGAGCAGTACTTC; CDR3: CASSLEWGQPYEQYF
V: TRBV29-1; length: 13; J: TRBJ1-1; D: TRBD1; size: -; DNA: TGCAGCGTCGGACAGGGTGGGATCACTGAAGCTTTCTTT; CDR3: CSVGQGGITEAFF
V: TRBV7-3; length: 14; J: TRBJ2-3; D: TRBD1; size: -; DNA: TGTGCCAGCAGCTCAGGGGGAAGGGCAGATACGCAGTATTTT; CDR3: CASSSGGRADTQYF
V: TRBV6-5; length: 16; J: TRBJ1-2; D: -; size: -; DNA: TGTGCCAGCAGTTACTCGGTGTATGGTGGGGCGCGGGGCTACACCTTC; CDR3: CASSYSVYGGARGYTF
V: TRBV7-6; length: 16; J: TRBJ2-7; D: TRBD1; size: -; DNA: TGTGCCAGCAGCCACGGACCCTCGACAGGGACCTACGAGCAGTACTTC; CDR3: CASSHGPSTGTYEQYF
V: TRBV6-5; length: 14; J: TRBJ1-3; D: -; size: -; DNA: TGTGCCAGCAGTTACAGGACAGCAGGAAACACCATATATTTT; CDR3: CASSYRTAGNTIYF
V: TRBV7-2; length: 13; J: TRBJ2-5; D: TRBD2; size: -; DNA: TGCGCCAGCAGTCGGGAGGGGCAAGAGACCCAGTACTTC; CDR3: CASSREGQETQYF
V: TRBV18; length: 13; J: TRBJ2-1; D: -; size: -; DNA: TGTGCCAGCTCACCGAACTCGGAGGGTGAGCAGTTCTTC; CDR3: CASSPNSEGEQFF
V: TRBV11-2; length: 15; J: TRBJ1-3; D: -; size: -; DNA: TGTGCCAGCAGCCCTATAAGGAGACGGGGAAACACCATATATTTT; CDR3: CASSPIRRRGNTIYF
V: TRBV4-2; length: 12; J: TRBJ2-1; D: -; size: -; DNA: TGTGCCAGCAGCCAAGGGGCTCCTGAGCAGTTCTTC; CDR3: CASSQGAPEQFF
V: TRBV6-5; length: 14; J: TRBJ2-5; D: TRBD2; size: few; DNA: TGTGCCAGCAACCCCGGGGGAGGGCAAGAGACCCAGTACTTC; CDR3: CASNPGGGQETQYF
V: TRBV5-5; length: 14; J: TRBJ2-3; D: -; size: -; DNA: TGTGCCAGCAGCTTGGGGCTTCCCGCAGATACGCAGTATTTT; CDR3: CASSLGLPADTQYF
V: TRBV10-3; length: 16; J: TRBJ1-2; D: TRBD1; size: -; DNA: TGTGCCACCAGAGTGGGAGGGACAGGGCCCTTCTATGGCTACACCTTC; CDR3: CATRVGGTGPFYGYTF
V: TRBV7-3; length: 21; J: TRBJ2-1; D: TRBD2; size: -; DNA: TGTGCCAGCAGCTTAAGGGGACTAGCGGGAGGCCTCTCTAGCTCCTACAATGAGCAGTTCTTC; CDR3: CASSLRGLAGGLSSSYNEQFF
V: TRBV11-2; length: 15; J: TRBJ2-6; D: -; size: -; DNA: TGTGCCAGCAGCTTATCTTCCTCTGGGGCCAACGTCCTGACTTTC; CDR3: CASSLSSSGANVLTF
V: TRBV6-1; length: 15; J: TRBJ1-5; D: -; size: -; DNA: TGTGCCAGCACTCAGAGGGGGGGAGGCAATCAGCCCCAGCATTTT; CDR3: CASTQRGGGNQPQHF
V: TRBV5-6; length: 15; J: TRBJ2-1; D: -; size: once; DNA: TGTGCCAGCAGCCCAACAACGATACTAGCAGATGAGCAGTTCTTC; CDR3: CASSPTTILADEQFF
V: TRBV7-9; length: 15; J: TRBJ2-1; D: -; size: -; DNA: TGTGCCAGCAGCTTACCCCCCGGGGCCTACAATGAGCAGTTCTTC; CDR3: CASSLPPGAYNEQFF
V: TRBV18; length: 16; J: TRBJ2-2; D: TRBD2; size: -; DNA: TGTGCCAGCTCACGCCAAAGCGGGAGTGACACCGGGGAGCTGTTTTTT; CDR3: CASSRQSGSDTGELFF
V: TRBV5-6; length: 16; J: TRBJ1-2; D: -; size: once; DNA: TGTGCCAGCAGCCCCTTAGACAGGTCGGGTAACTATGGCTACACCTTC; CDR3: CASSPLDRSGNYGYTF
V: TRBV18; length: 13; J: TRBJ2-7; D: -; size: -; DNA: TGTGCCAGCTCACCAGCGGGGCCCTACGAGCAGTACTTC; CDR3: CASSPAGPYEQYF
V: TRBV18; length: 16; J: TRBJ2-2; D: TRBD1; size: -; DNA: TGTGCCAGCTCACCACTTTCGACAGGGACAGCCGGGGAGCTGTTTTTT; CDR3: CASSPLSTGTAGELFF
V: TRBV27; length: 15; J: TRBJ2-7; D: -; size: once; DNA: TGTGCCAGCAGTTCCCCGGGGAGGCGAGCCTACGAGCAGTACTTC; CDR3: CASSSPGRRAYEQYF
V: TRBV10-1; length: 14; J: TRBJ2-3; D: -; size: -; DNA: TGCGCCAGCAGTCGGGGGAGTAGAGGAGATACGCAGTATTTT; CDR3: CASSRGSRGDTQYF
V: TRBV5-8; length: 15; J: TRBJ2-5; D: -; size: -; DNA: TGTGCCAGCAGCCCGAAAGAATTGAGCCAAGAGACCCAGTACTTC; CDR3: CASSPKELSQETQYF
V: TRBV9; length: 20; J: TRBJ2-1; D: TRBD2; size: few; DNA: TGTGCCAGCAGCACACGACTTAGGGGACTAGCGGGAGGGGCCTACAATGAGCAGTTCTTC; CDR3: CASSTRLRGLAGGAYNEQFF
V: TRBV30; length: 15; J: TRBJ2-3; D: -; size: -; DNA: TGTGCCTGGAGCGGGGTTCAGGGGGGCTCAGATACGCAGTATTTT; CDR3: CAWSGVQGGSDTQYF
V: TRBV7-3; length: 13; J: TRBJ2-3; D: TRBD2; size: -; DNA: TGTGCCAGCAGCCGGGACTATACAGATACGCAGTATTTT; CDR3: CASSRDYTDTQYF
V: TRBV6-1; length: 15; J: TRBJ2-7; D: -; size: -; DNA: TGTGCCAGCAGTGCCGGGTGGGTAGGTGCCTACGAGCAGTACTTC; CDR3: CASSAGWVGAYEQYF
V: TRBV7-6; length: 15; J: TRBJ1-4; D: -; size: -; DNA: TGTGCCAGCAGCTTATTGGGGCAGGTTAATGAAAAACTGTTTTTT; CDR3: CASSLLGQVNEKLFF
V: TRBV28; length: 14; J: TRBJ1-5; D: -; size: -; DNA: TGTGCCAGCACCACCATCCCGGGATTTAAACCCCAGCATTTT; CDR3: CASTTIPGFKPQHF
V: TRBV5-1; length: 17; J: TRBJ2-5; D: TRBD2; size: -; DNA: TGCGCCAGCAGCAGAGGACTAGCGGGGGGGTACCAAGAGACCCAGTACTTC; CDR3: CASSRGLAGGYQETQYF
V: TRBV6-4; length: 20; J: TRBJ2-7; D: -; size: -; DNA: TGTGCCAGCAGCCGACAGGGGGCGACGAGACTAGCGGGAAACGCATACGAGCAGTACTTC; CDR3: CASSRQGATRLAGNAYEQYF
V: TRBV6-4; length: 13; J: TRBJ2-7; D: -; size: -; DNA: TGTGCCAGCAGTGAAACTACAGGGTTCGAGCAGTACTTC; CDR3: CASSETTGFEQYF
V: TRBV7-9; length: 14; J: TRBJ1-2; D: -; size: -; DNA: TGTGCCAGCAGCTTGACGGCCAAGCGAGGTGGCTACACCTTC; CDR3: CASSLTAKRGGYTF
V: TRBV5-4; length: 15; J: TRBJ2-5; D: -; size: -; DNA: TGTGCCAGCAGCGGAGGAACAGGGTCCCAAGAGACCCAGTACTTC; CDR3: CASSGGTGSQETQYF
V: TRBV5-5; length: 15; J: TRBJ2-3; D: -; size: -; DNA: TGTGCCAGCAGCTTGGAAGCAGGGGACACAGATACGCAGTATTTT; CDR3: CASSLEAGDTDTQYF
V: TRBV5-4; length: 15; J: TRBJ1-2; D: -; size: -; DNA: TGTGCCAGCAGTACAAACAGGGCTGGGGGCTATGGCTACACCTTC; CDR3: CASSTNRAGGYGYTF
V: TRBV7-6; length: 16; J: TRBJ2-7; D: TRBD1; size: once; DNA: TGTGCCAGCAGCTTAGAGGGGACAGGGGCGCTCCACGAGCAGTACTTC; CDR3: CASSLEGTGALHEQYF
V: TRBV5-1; length: 24; J: TRBJ1-6; D: TRBD1; size: -; DNA: TGCGCCAGCAGCTTGGAGGTGAGGTTTTGCCTAGCCCGGGACAGGGGGCCCGTGGGTTCACCCCTCCACTTT; CDR3: CASSLEVRFCLARDRGPVGSPLHF
V: TRBV14; length: 17; J: TRBJ2-1; D: -; size: -; DNA: TGTGCCAGCAGCCAAGTTGGAGGGAGCCTAGTCCACAATGAGCAGTTCTTC; CDR3: CASSQVGGSLVHNEQFF
V: TRBV5-3; length: 16; J: TRBJ2-1; D: -; size: -; DNA: TGTGCCAGAAGCAGAGCAACTAGCTCGATGGGTGATGAGCAGTTCTTC; CDR3: CARSRATSSMGDEQFF
V: TRBV7-9; length: 16; J: TRBJ2-2; D: -; size: -; DNA: TGTGCCAGCAGCTTAGAGCGCCCAGGGGCGACCGGGGAGCTGTTTTTT; CDR3: CASSLERPGATGELFF
V: TRBV18; length: 14; J: TRBJ2-7; D: TRBD1; size: -; DNA: TGTGCCAGCTCCCCGGGACAGGGGGCTCGAGAGCAGTACTTC; CDR3: CASSPGQGAREQYF
V: TRBV19; length: 14; J: TRBJ2-2; D: -; size: once; DNA: TGTGCCAGCGCCGGGACTTCGGGCACCGGGGAGCTGTTTTTT; CDR3: CASAGTSGTGELFF
V: TRBV19; length: 15; J: TRBJ2-4; D: TRBD1; size: -; DNA: TGTGCCAGTTGGGGACAGGGGGCTGCCAAAAACATTCAGTACTTC; CDR3: CASWGQGAAKNIQYF
V: TRBV6-6; length: 13; J: TRBJ1-4; D: -; size: -; DNA: TGTGCCAGCATGAGGTCGTCTAATGAAAAACTGTTTTTT; CDR3: CASMRSSNEKLFF
V: TRBV5-1; length: 14; J: TRBJ1-1; D: -; size: -; DNA: TGCGCCAGCAGCTTGTCCCACATGAACACTGAAGCTTTCTTT; CDR3: CASSLSHMNTEAFF
V: TRBV5-1; length: 14; J: TRBJ2-5; D: TRBD1; size: -; DNA: TGCGCCAGCAGCTTAATAGACAGGGAAGAGACCCAGTACTTC; CDR3: CASSLIDREETQYF
V: TRBV7-9; length: 13; J: TRBJ2-1; D: -; size: once; DNA: TGTGCCAGCTCCCGAGGGGGTGTCAATGAGCAGTTCTTC; CDR3: CASSRGGVNEQFF
V: TRBV10-3; length: 13; J: TRBJ1-6; D: TRBD1; size: -; DNA: TGTGCCGCCGGGGACAGTTTCAATTCACCCCTCCACTTT; CDR3: CAAGDSFNSPLHF
V: TRBV4-1; length: 16; J: TRBJ2-1; D: TRBD2; size: -; DNA: TGCGCCAGCAGCCGCGGACTAGCGGGGAAGTACAATGAGCAGTTCTTC; CDR3: CASSRGLAGKYNEQFF